The 25 T cell receptor beta chains listed next were all sequenced from one sample in a study of blood T cell repertoires in COVID-19. Using immunoSEQ multiplex PCR, the repertoire was profiled, and TCRdb retains in-frame clones only, with some absent. The sample lists 100,000 to 120,000 clones, roughly nine tenths occurring once. The sequencing input was peripheral blood. These receptors were taken from a human donor in a cohort sampled during active COVID-19.

This clone showed up just once. The chain employs TRBV10-3 and TRBJ1-1; D is unclear. Germline V CDR1 and CDR2: ENHRY, SYGVKD. The CDR3 totals 17 residues. Trimming cost V 4 bases and J 7 bases, with 25 bases left between them. The CDR3 loop reads CAISGSRKPGISLEAFF. The CDR3 nucleotides are TGTGCCATCAGTGGAAGTAGGAAGCCGGGGATTTCTCTTGAAGCTTTCTTT.

Only one count was recorded for this clone. The V and J genes are TRBV7-9 and TRBJ1-1; D is perhaps TRBD1 (5 bases). Trimming took 5 bases from V and 4 from J, leaving 14 bases between them. This CDR3 region has 14 residues. The germline V gene encodes CDR1 SEHNR and CDR2 FQNEAQ (reference sequence). The CDR3 nucleotides are TGTGCCAGCAGCCCAATACGGAGGGGCACTGAAGCTTTCTTT. Amino acids: CASSPIRRGTEAFF.

V gene TRBV20-1 combines with J gene TRBJ2-7, with 10 bases identical to TRBD2. The V gene end was trimmed by 3 bases and the J gene end by 0 bases; junction bases not matched to a gene: 2. CDR3 length equals 14 residues. Germline V gene lookup returns CDR1 DFQATT and CDR2 SNEGSKA (reference sequence). CDR3 nucleotides: TGCAGTGCTAGTCGACTAGCGGGCTCCTACGAGCAGTACTTC. Translated: CSASRLAGSYEQYF.

V is TRBV18 and J is TRBJ1-1, with TRBD1 matching over 8 bases. There are 17 residues in the CDR3. Germline V gene data show CDR1 as KGHSH and CDR2 as LQKENI. V lost 0 bases, J lost 1 base, and 7 bases stayed unmatched. The CDR3: CASSPPDRDGRNTEAFF. The CDR3 DNA reads as TGTGCCAGCTCACCACCGGACAGGGATGGACGGAACACTGAAGCTTTCTTT.

The rearrangement uses TRBV7-9 and TRBJ1-2; D is uncertain. Trimming took off 1 base at V and 3 bases at J, with 9 bases between the two ends. The CDR3 spans 14 residues. Germline CDR1 is SEHNR and CDR2 is FQNEAQ (reference sequence). The CDR3 loop is CASSLDAEHYGYTF. Written as DNA, the CDR3 is TGTGCCAGCAGCTTAGACGCGGAACACTATGGCTACACCTTC.

V and J are TRBV29-1 and TRBJ2-1; D not certain. Trimming pared 1 base from V and 12 bases from J, leaving 16 bases between. From germline, CDR1 is SQVTM and CDR2 ANQGSEA. This CDR3 spans 13 amino acids. The DNA for the CDR3 is TGCAGCGTTGAAGCTCCCCTTAGCCGGAGGCAGTTCTTC. Its translation is CSVEAPLSRRQFF.

J is TRBJ2-1 and V is TRBV6-6, with D uncertain. The CDR3 spans 11 residues. Per germline, CDR1 MNHNY and CDR2 SVGAGI (reference sequence). V was cut by 8 bases and J by 7 bases, with 9 bases left in between. The CDR3 nucleotides read TGTGCCAGCGACAATGGGAATGAGCAGTTCTTC. Encoded protein: CASDNGNEQFF.

The chain carries TRBV4-1 and TRBJ1-2, with 7 bases fitting TRBD1. Trimming cost V 1 base and J 8 bases; bases outside gene matches: 7. CDR3 length equals 14 residues. CDR1 is MGHRA, CDR2 YSYEKL, per germline. CDR3 residues: CASSQATGKIGYTF. CDR3 sequence (DNA): TGCGCCAGCAGCCAAGCGACAGGGAAGATAGGCTACACCTTC.

V usage is TRBV18 and J usage is TRBJ2-4; possibly TRBD2 for D (5 bases). Trimming cost V 1 base and J 3 bases, with 10 bases left between them. Germline-derived CDR1 and CDR2 are KGHSH and LQKENI. The CDR3 runs 15 residues. CDR3 protein: CASSPRSGDKNIQYF. CDR3 bases: TGTGCCAGCTCACCACGGTCCGGGGACAAAAACATTCAGTACTTC.

The V gene is TRBV24-1, the J gene TRBJ1-2, with 7 nucleotides matching TRBD1. The length of the CDR3 is 14 residues. In germline, CDR1 is KGHDR, CDR2 SFDVKD. The ends lost 3 bases at V and 7 bases at J; junction bases unmatched: 7. Here the CDR3 reads CATSDGTDPSGYTF. In DNA, the CDR3 is TGTGCCACCAGTGATGGGACAGACCCTAGTGGCTACACCTTC.

The CDR3 is CASSLALAGGARNTGELFF. The CDR3 region has the DNA TGCGCCAGCAGCTTGGCCCTGGCAGGGGGCGCGAGGAACACCGGGGAGCTGTTTTTT. The chain recombines TRBV5-1 with TRBJ2-2, with TRBD1 matching over 8 bases. V was clipped by 0 bases and J by 1 base; unmatched bases: 11. The length of the CDR3 is 19 residues. Per the germline V gene, CDR1 is SGHRS and CDR2 is YFSETQ.

The chain couples TRBV10-3 to TRBJ1-2, with 9 nucleotides matching TRBD1. CDR3 size: 13 residues. Germline CDR1 and CDR2: ENHRY and SYGVKD. Losses at the gene ends were 7 bases for V and 6 bases for J; bases not matched to a gene: 6. The CDR3 sequence is CAITKDRGHGYTF. The CDR3 DNA sequence: TGTGCCATCACCAAGGACAGGGGCCATGGCTACACCTTC.

J is TRBJ2-2 and V is TRBV2, with 7 bases aligning to TRBD2. The junction had 5 bases not matched to a gene; V was cut back by 10 bases and J by 0 bases. This CDR3 has 14 residues. Germline V lookup: CDR1 SNHLY, CDR2 FYNNEI. CDR3 amino acids: CATRDYANTGELFF. The CDR3 nucleotides are TGTGCCACCAGGGACTACGCGAACACCGGGGAGCTGTTTTTT. The full variable domain, completed using reference TRBV2 and TRBJ2-2, is EPEVTQTPSHQVTQMGQEVILRCVPISNHLYFYWYRQILGQKVEFLVSFYNNEISEKSEIFDDQFSVERPDGSNFTLKIRSTKLEDSAMYFCATRDYANTGELFFGEGSRLTVL.

DNA for the CDR3: TGTGCCTGGAGCGCTCAGGGTTTAGGGTACATCTATGGCTACACCTTC. Encoded protein: CAWSAQGLGYIYGYTF. The chain combines TRBV30 with TRBJ1-2, with D tentatively TRBD1 (5 bases). This CDR3 has 16 residues. V was trimmed by 3 bases and J by 4 bases, leaving 21 bases between them. Germline loops: CDR1 GTSNPN, CDR2 SVGIG (reference sequence).

The chain combines TRBV9 with TRBJ2-1; D is perhaps TRBD1 (6 bases). The CDR3 sequence is 15 residues long. Germline CDR1 reads SGDLS; CDR2 reads YYNGEE. V shed 2 bases and J shed 0 bases, with 9 bases lying between them. CDR3 sequence: CASSVAGVSYNEQFF. The CDR3 DNA reads TGTGCCAGCAGCGTCGCAGGGGTCTCCTACAATGAGCAGTTCTTC.

The chain recombines TRBV5-1 with TRBJ2-1; 12 bases line up with TRBD2. V shed 4 bases and J 1 base; nucleotides not matched to a gene: 0. CDR1 SGHRS and CDR2 YFSETQ come from the germline V gene. The CDR3 consists of 15 residues. This chain's CDR3 is CASSTSGGSYNEQFF. The CDR3 DNA follows: TGCGCCAGCAGCACTAGCGGGGGGTCCTACAATGAGCAGTTCTTC.

This chain connects TRBV19 to TRBJ1-2, with TRBD1 identical over 10 bases. Germline V gene sequence: CDR1 LNHDA, CDR2 SQIVND (reference sequence). The CDR3 covers 16 residues. The trim removed 10 bases at V and 5 bases at J, leaving 16 bases unmatched. In DNA, the CDR3 is TGTGCCACAAGGGACAGGGGTGTGCGCCCGTCATATGGCTACACCTTC. It specifies CATRDRGVRPSYGYTF.

The chain couples TRBV5-5 to TRBJ1-1, with D uncertain. This CDR3 region has 15 residues. Germline V CDR1 and CDR2: SGHKS, YYEKEE (reference sequence). Trimming took 0 bases from V and 0 from J, leaving 9 bases between them. The CDR3 coding sequence is TGTGCCAGCAGCTTGGCGGCGGGTTTGAACACTGAAGCTTTCTTT. It yields the protein CASSLAAGLNTEAFF. Full variable domain (outside the CDR3, taken from reference TRBV5-5 and TRBJ1-1): DAGVTQSPTHLIKTRGQQVTLRCSPISGHKSVSWYQQVLGQGPQFIFQYYEKEERGRGNFPDRFSARQFPNYSSELNVNALLLGDSALYLCASSLAAGLNTEAFFGQGTRLTVV.

The rearrangement links TRBV28 to TRBJ2-1; D is unresolved. Deletions cut 6 bases from V and 8 bases from J, with 8 bases between. The length of the CDR3 is 11 residues. Germline values: CDR1 MDHEN, CDR2 SYDVKM. This CDR3 is CASRVEDEQFF. CDR3 bases: TGTGCCAGCAGAGTTGAGGATGAGCAGTTCTTC.

Worth noting for this clone: Other DNA sequences in this sample translate to the same CDR3. This chain joins TRBV4-1 and TRBJ2-7; TRBD2 is a possible D gene (5 bases). Germline CDR1 reads MGHRA; CDR2 reads YSYEKL. Trimming stripped 1 base from V and 3 bases from J, with 10 bases between. The CDR3 contains 14 residues. The chain's CDR3 is CASSQGTGNYEQYF. The CDR3 DNA reads as TGCGCCAGCAGCCAAGGGACTGGAAACTACGAGCAGTACTTC.

The rearrangement links TRBV5-4 to TRBJ1-1; a possible D gene is TRBD1 (6 bases). Germline CDR1 is SGHNT and CDR2 is YYREEE (reference sequence). This CDR3 comprises 18 residues. V shed 0 bases and J shed 4 bases, with 22 bases lying between them. CDR3 nucleotides: TGTGCCAGCAGCTTGGATGTCCAGGGGTTTAGTTCAGGCACTGAAGCTTTCTTT. Translating gives CASSLDVQGFSSGTEAFF. The full variable domain, its missing parts supplied by reference TRBV5-4 and TRBJ1-1, is ETGVTQSPTHLIKTRGQQVTLRCSSQSGHNTVSWYQQALGQGPQFIFQYYREEENGRGNFPPRFSGLQFPNYSSELNVNALELDDSALYLCASSLDVQGFSSGTEAFFGQGTRLTVV.

The chain joins TRBV29-1 to TRBJ2-2, with D hard to call. This CDR3 comprises 13 residues. Trimming removed 5 bases at V and 4 bases at J, with 11 bases between. From germline, CDR1 is SQVTM and CDR2 ANQGSEA. CDR3 DNA: TGCAGCGTTCTGTCCGTATTCACCGGGGAGCTGTTTTTT. Its protein product is CSVLSVFTGELFF.

The CDR3 DNA reads TGTGCCAGCTCACCACCTTCTTACGAGCAGTACTTC. Its translation is CASSPPSYEQYF. This chain connects TRBV18 to TRBJ2-7; D is uncertain. The CDR3 has 12 residues. Trimming left V 0 bases short and J 4 bases short, with 4 bases between. Germline V gene sequence: CDR1 KGHSH, CDR2 LQKENI.

The chain couples TRBV4-2 to TRBJ1-5; TRBD1 matches 9 bases. CDR1 is LGHNA, CDR2 YNFKEQ, per germline. The length of the CDR3 is 16 residues. The ends lost 1 base at V and 5 bases at J; junction bases unmatched: 6. As DNA, the CDR3 is TGTGCCAGCAGCCAAGGTCCGGACAGGGGACATCAGCCCCAGCATTTT. Its translation is CASSQGPDRGHQPQHF.

The chain joins TRBV19 to TRBJ1-1; D is ambiguous. The germline V and J ends were trimmed by 7 bases and 0 bases, with 12 bases remaining between them. The CDR3 length is 14 residues. Germline V lookup: CDR1 LNHDA, CDR2 SQIVND (reference sequence). The CDR3, as DNA: TGTGCCAGTACCCCAGGTCGGTTGAACACTGAAGCTTTCTTT. This translates into CASTPGRLNTEAFF.